This T cell receptor (beta chain) originates from a study of T cell changes during pregnancy in multiple sclerosis. Sequencing was performed with immunoSEQ multiplex PCR; in TCRdb, only in-frame clones are kept and a portion is missing. Among roughly 93,000 clones listed, approximately 90% were seen once. This specimen was peripheral blood, taken in the first trimester of pregnancy. This TCR was sampled from a female donor in good health, enrolled as a control in a pregnancy study.

The CDR3 DNA follows: TGCAGCGTTGAAAGGGGACAGGGTTCGTTCTTTGGCGGGGAGCTGTTTTTT. Translation: CSVERGQGSFFGGELFF. The genes are TRBV29-1 and TRBJ2-2, with 9 positions matching TRBD1. J was trimmed by 7 bases and V by 2 bases; bases with no gene match: 14. CDR3 size: 17 residues. Germline V gene lookup returns CDR1 SQVTM and CDR2 ANQGSEA.